The 4 T cell receptor beta chains in this list originate from one sample, sequenced in a study of T cell repertoires in breast cancer. The expanded emulsion RT-PCR method captured paired alpha and beta chains from CD8+ T cells. Blocking oligonucleotides added to a second nested PCR suppressed unpaired genes. TCRdb fed the emulsion pairing reads into MiXCR, producing one record per CDR3 protein. The table shows about 40,000 distinct CDR3 sequences, with 45% occurring only once. The sequenced sample consisted of CD8+ T cells. All receptors come from a pool of human donors with breast cancer or a healthy control (not recorded which).

The V gene is TRBV19, the J gene TRBJ1-4; D remains ambiguous. With 3 bases removed from V and 7 bases from J, the gap between germline ends came to 9 bases. The CDR3 sequence is 13 residues long. The germline V gene encodes CDR1 LNHDA and CDR2 SQIVND (reference sequence). The CDR3, as DNA: TGTGCCAGTAGTATCGGGCGCCCTGAAAAACTGTTTTTT. It encodes CASSIGRPEKLFF.

This clonotype has at least ten counts. The chain joins TRBV27 to TRBJ2-7; D gene unclear. CDR3 length: 13 amino acids. V lost 6 bases, J lost 3 bases, and 12 bases lay in between. CDR1 is MNHEY and CDR2 is SMNVEV in the germline V gene (reference sequence). The CDR3 loop reads CASRTSNFYEQYF. The CDR3 nucleotides read TGTGCCAGCAGGACCTCTAACTTCTACGAGCAGTACTTC.

V gene TRBV18 combines with J gene TRBJ2-2, with a tentative D call TRBD2 (5 bases). The germline V and J ends were trimmed by 4 bases and 6 bases, with 9 bases remaining between them. Per germline, CDR1 KGHSH and CDR2 LQKENI. This CDR3 has 13 amino acids. CDR3 in DNA: TGTGCCAGCTCACGGACTCTCTCCGGGGAGCTGTTTTTT. Translated, it gives CASSRTLSGELFF.

This clonotype was seen only a few times. The junction departs from germline at one end; a sequencing error may be responsible. V usage is TRBV7-3 and J usage is TRBJ1-1; D is perhaps TRBD1 (5 bases). CDR3 length: 13 residues. Germline CDR1 SGHTA, CDR2 FQGTGA. The CDR3 loop is CASSLTRGGEAFF. The DNA for the CDR3 is TGTGCCAGCAGCCTAACGAGGGGAGGCGAAGCTTTCTTT.